Here is one T cell receptor (beta chain) with its context. Its specificity is not known. Samples came from healthy bone marrow donors. The PCR contained 60 Vbeta and 13 Jbeta primers. Sequenced by immunoSEQ multiplex PCR; TCRdb stores in-frame clones only, minus some. The sample yields about 190,000 clones, roughly 80% seen once. The sample is drawn from a study of cytomegalovirus exposure and HLA in healthy donors. General study results and limits: Clonal expansion was found to be greater in HLA-associated TCR beta chains than in equally common others in a later analysis. On later analysis, the bulk of CMV-associated TCR beta chains appeared to be HLA-restricted. Productive status was seen about 87% or about 30% of the time for most TCR beta V segments in an earlier analysis.

The source material was PBMCs. The receptor was isolated from a woman in her late teens or twenties in good health and CMV-seronegative.

Here the CDR3 DNA reads TGTGCCAGCAGTTTATCCGCGGGAGTGGGGAACTATGGCTACACCTTC. Translation: CASSLSAGVGNYGYTF. The chain is built from TRBV27 and TRBJ1-2; D remains ambiguous. V was cut by 0 bases and J by 2 bases, with 13 bases left in between. CDR1 is MNHEY, CDR2 SMNVEV, per germline (reference sequence). The CDR3 is 16 residues long.